This T cell receptor (beta chain) was profiled in a study of cytomegalovirus exposure and HLA in healthy donors. The germline V gene has CDR1 SGDLS and CDR2 YYNGEE. Trimming took off 4 bases at V and 1 base at J, with 8 bases between the two ends. The CDR3 is 13 residues long. PCR used 60 Vbeta primers and 13 Jbeta primers. TCRdb keeps only in-frame clones here, not all; method: immunoSEQ multiplex PCR. The table has around 200,000 clones, approximately 80% seen once. This clone came up once. This TCR came from a woman aged 45-65 years in good health and CMV-seropositive. The chain recombines TRBV9 with TRBJ1-1, with unresolved D. The material sequenced was PBMCs. The CDR3 loop is CASSPTTNTEAFF. CDR3 nucleotides: TGTGCCAGCAGCCCCACTACGAACACTGAAGCTTTCTTT.